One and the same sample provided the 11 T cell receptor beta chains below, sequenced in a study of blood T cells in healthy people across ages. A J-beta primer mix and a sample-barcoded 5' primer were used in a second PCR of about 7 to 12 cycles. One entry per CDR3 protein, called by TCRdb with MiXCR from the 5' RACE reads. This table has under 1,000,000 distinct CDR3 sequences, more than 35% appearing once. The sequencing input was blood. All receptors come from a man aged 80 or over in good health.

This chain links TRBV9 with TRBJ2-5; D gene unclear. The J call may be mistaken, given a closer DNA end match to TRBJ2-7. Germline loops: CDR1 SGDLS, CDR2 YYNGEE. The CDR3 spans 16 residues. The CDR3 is CASSPGIPGVHYEQYF. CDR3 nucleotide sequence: TGTGCCAGCAGCCCGGGTATCCCTGGGGTACACTACGAGCAGTACTTC.

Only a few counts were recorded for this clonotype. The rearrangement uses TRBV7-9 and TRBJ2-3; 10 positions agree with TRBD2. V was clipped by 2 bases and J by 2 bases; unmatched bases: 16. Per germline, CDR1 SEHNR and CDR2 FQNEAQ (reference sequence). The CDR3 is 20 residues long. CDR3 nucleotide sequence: TGTGCCAGCAGCTTAAGGGCGTTAGGGGCTAGCGGGGGCCACACAGATACGCAGTATTTT. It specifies CASSLRALGASGGHTDTQYF.

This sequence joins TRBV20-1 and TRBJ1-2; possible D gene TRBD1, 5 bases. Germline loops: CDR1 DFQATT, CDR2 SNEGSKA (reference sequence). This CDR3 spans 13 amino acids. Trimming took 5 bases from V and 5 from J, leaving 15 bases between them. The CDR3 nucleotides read TGCAGTGCTGGAGGGGACGCAGAGTATGGCTACACCTTC. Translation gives CSAGGDAEYGYTF.

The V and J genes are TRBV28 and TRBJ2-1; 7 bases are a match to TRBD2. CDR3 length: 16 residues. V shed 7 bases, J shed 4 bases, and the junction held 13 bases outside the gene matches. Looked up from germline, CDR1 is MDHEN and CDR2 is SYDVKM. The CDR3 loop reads CASTTTKRGGYNEQFF. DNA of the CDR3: TGTGCCAGCACCACCACTAAAAGGGGAGGGTACAATGAGCAGTTCTTC.

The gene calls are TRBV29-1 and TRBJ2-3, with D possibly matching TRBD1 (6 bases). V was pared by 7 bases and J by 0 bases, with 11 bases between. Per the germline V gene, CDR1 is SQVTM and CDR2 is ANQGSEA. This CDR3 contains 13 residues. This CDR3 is CSARDTSTDTQYF. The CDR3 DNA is TGCAGCGCTAGGGACACTAGCACAGATACGCAGTATTTT.

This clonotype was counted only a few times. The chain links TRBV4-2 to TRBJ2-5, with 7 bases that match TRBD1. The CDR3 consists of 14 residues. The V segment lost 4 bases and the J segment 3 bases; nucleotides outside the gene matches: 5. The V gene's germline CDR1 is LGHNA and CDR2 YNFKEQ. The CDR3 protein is CASSRTGTEETQYF. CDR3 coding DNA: TGTGCCAGCAGCCGAACTGGGACAGAAGAGACCCAGTACTTC.

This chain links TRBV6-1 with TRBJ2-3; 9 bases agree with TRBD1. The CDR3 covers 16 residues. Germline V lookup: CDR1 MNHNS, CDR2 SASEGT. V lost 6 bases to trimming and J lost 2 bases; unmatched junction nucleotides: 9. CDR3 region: CASSRTDRGNTDTQYF. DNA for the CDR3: TGTGCCAGCAGCCGCACGGACAGGGGCAACACAGATACGCAGTATTTT.

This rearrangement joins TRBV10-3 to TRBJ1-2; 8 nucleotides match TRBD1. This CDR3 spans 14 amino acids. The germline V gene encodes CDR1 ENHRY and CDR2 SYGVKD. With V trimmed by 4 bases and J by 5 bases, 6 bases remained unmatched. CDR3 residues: CAISAMDREYGYTF. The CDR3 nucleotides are TGTGCCATCAGTGCGATGGACAGGGAGTATGGCTACACCTTC.

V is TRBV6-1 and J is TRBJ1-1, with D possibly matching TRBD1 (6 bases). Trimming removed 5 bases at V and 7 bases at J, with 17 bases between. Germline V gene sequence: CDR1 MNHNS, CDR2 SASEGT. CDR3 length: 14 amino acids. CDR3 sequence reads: CASSSRQGNGEAFF. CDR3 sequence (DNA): TGTGCCAGCAGTTCCCGCCAGGGGAACGGTGAAGCTTTCTTT.

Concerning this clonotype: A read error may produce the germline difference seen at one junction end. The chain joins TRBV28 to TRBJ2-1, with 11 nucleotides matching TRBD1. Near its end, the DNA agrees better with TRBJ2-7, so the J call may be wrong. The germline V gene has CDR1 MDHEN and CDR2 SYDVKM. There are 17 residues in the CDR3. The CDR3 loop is CASSLLSQGGQGGEQYF. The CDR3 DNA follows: TGCGCCAGCAGTTTATTAAGCCAGGGGGGACAGGGGGGCGAGCAGTACTTC.

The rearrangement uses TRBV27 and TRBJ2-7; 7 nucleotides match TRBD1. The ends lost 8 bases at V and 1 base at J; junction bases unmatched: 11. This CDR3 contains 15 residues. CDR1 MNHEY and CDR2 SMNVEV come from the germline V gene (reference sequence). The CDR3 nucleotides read TGTGCCAGCGGGAGCCCTTGGACAGGTTCCTACGAGCAGTACTTC. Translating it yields CASGSPWTGSYEQYF.